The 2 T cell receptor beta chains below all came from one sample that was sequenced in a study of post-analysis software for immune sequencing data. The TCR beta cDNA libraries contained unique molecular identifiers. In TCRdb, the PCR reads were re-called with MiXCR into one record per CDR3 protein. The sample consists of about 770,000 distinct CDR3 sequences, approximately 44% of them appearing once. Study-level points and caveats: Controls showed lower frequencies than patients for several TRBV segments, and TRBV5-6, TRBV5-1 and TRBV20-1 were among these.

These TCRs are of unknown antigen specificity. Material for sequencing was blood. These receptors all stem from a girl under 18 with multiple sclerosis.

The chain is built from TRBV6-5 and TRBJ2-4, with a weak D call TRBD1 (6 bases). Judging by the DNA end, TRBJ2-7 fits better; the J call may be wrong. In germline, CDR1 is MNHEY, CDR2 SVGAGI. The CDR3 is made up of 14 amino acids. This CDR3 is CASSPQGSPYEQYF. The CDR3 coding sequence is TGTGCCAGCAGTCCCCAGGGGTCCCCCTACGAGCAGTACTTC.

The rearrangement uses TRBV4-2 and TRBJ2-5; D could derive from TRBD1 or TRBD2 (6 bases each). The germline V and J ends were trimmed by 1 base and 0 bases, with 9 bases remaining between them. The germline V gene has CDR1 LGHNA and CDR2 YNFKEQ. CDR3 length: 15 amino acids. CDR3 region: CASSQVGGNQETQYF. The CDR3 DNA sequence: TGTGCCAGCAGCCAAGTGGGGGGCAACCAAGAGACCCAGTACTTC.